The 21 T cell receptor beta chains listed next were all sequenced from one sample in a study of blood T cell repertoires in COVID-19. Libraries were prepared by immunoSEQ multiplex PCR; TCRdb keeps only in-frame clonotypes and omits some of them. The repertoire includes about 380,000 clones, 81% of them detected once, and roughly 1.1% sits in the top ten. Sequencing was performed on peripheral blood. All receptors derive from a human donor with acute or convalescent COVID-19. The donor label of this sample is uncertain.

The rearrangement links TRBV30 to TRBJ1-2; D ambiguous. CDR3 length: 15 residues. Trimming stripped 3 bases from V and 1 base from J, with 15 bases between. Germline CDR1 and CDR2: GTSNPN and SVGIG (reference sequence). The CDR3 sequence is CAWSAPVGLNYGYTF. In DNA form, the CDR3 reads TGTGCCTGGAGCGCGCCCGTGGGCCTTAACTATGGCTACACCTTC.

The chain joins TRBV7-2 to TRBJ1-2; D perhaps matches TRBD1 (6 bases). The length of the CDR3 is 16 residues. CDR1 and CDR2 from the germline V gene are SGHTA and FQGNSA. Trimming took 5 bases from V and 5 from J, leaving 21 bases between them. The CDR3 nucleotides read TGTGCCAGCAGCCAAGTGGGCTCAATAGGGGGTTATGGCTACACCTTC. Translated: CASSQVGSIGGYGYTF.

This rearrangement joins TRBV21-1 to TRBJ1-4; TRBD1 is taken as the D call from the table, unchecked against the DNA. TRBV21-1 is a pseudogene segment. This CDR3 comprises 18 residues. Here the CDR3 reads CASSNWVAGALDNEKLFF. CDR3 bases: TGTGCCAGCAGCAATTGGGTGGCAGGGGCCTTGGATAATGAAAAACTGTTTTTT.

Only a few counts were recorded for this clone. V gene TRBV5-4 combines with J gene TRBJ1-3; D gene ambiguous. Germline V CDR1 and CDR2: SGHNT, YYREEE (reference sequence). Trimming left V 3 bases short and J 0 bases short, with 7 bases between. This CDR3 comprises 14 residues. CDR3 sequence: CASSSQHSGNTIYF. The DNA for the CDR3 is TGTGCCAGCAGCTCACAGCACTCTGGAAACACCATATATTTT.

The rearrangement joins TRBV5-4 to TRBJ2-1; TRBD1 matches 9 bases. The CDR3 has 13 residues. V was pared by 5 bases and J by 6 bases, with 3 bases of the junction left unmatched. The V gene's germline CDR1 is SGHNT and CDR2 YYREEE (reference sequence). The CDR3 DNA reads TGTGCCAGCAGGACAGGGGGTCGCAATGAGCAGTTCTTC. Translation: CASRTGGRNEQFF.

The chain uses TRBV30 and TRBJ1-5; D unresolved. Germline CDR1 and CDR2: GTSNPN and SVGIG (reference sequence). This CDR3 is built from 13 residues. V was trimmed by 3 bases and J by 3 bases, leaving 9 bases between them. The CDR3 nucleotides are TGTGCCTGGAGGGAGTTATTCAATCAGCCCCAGCATTTT. Amino acid sequence: CAWRELFNQPQHF.

This clone was detected a few times. The genes are TRBV19 and TRBJ1-3, with D maybe TRBD1 (6 bases). V lost 5 bases and J 4 bases, leaving 12 bases between the germline ends. Germline V gene sequence: CDR1 LNHDA, CDR2 SQIVND (reference sequence). The CDR3 consists of 14 residues. The CDR3 loop is CASSPRTAGNTIYF. The CDR3, as DNA: TGTGCCAGTAGTCCGAGGACAGCGGGAAACACCATATATTTT.

J is TRBJ2-7 and V is TRBV6-6; possibly TRBD2 for D (8 bases). Trimming left V 2 bases short and J 2 bases short, with 16 bases between. The CDR3 is made up of 16 amino acids. Germline assignment: CDR1 MNHNY and CDR2 SVGAGI (reference sequence). The CDR3: CASSYPGGDSTYEQYF. CDR3 DNA: TGTGCCAGCAGTTACCCGGGAGGGGACAGTACCTACGAGCAGTACTTC.

V gene TRBV7-9 combines with J gene TRBJ2-3, with 7 bases matching TRBD1. CDR1 is SEHNR, CDR2 FQNEAQ, per germline (reference sequence). Trimming removed 7 bases from V and 6 bases from J; junction bases left unmatched: 10. There are 14 residues in the CDR3. The CDR3 nucleotides are TGTGCCAGCAAAAAGGGGGCGCGGGCGGATACGCAGTATTTT. Its protein is CASKKGARADTQYF.

V and J are TRBV7-9 and TRBJ1-5; TRBD1 aligns across 7 bases. After removal of 10 bases from V and 6 bases from J, the junction contained 12 bases not matched to a gene. CDR3 length equals 14 residues. Germline-derived CDR1 and CDR2 are SEHNR and FQNEAQ (reference sequence). CDR3 bases: TGTGCCAACTCTCGACAGGGAAAGGGTCAGCCCCAGCATTTT. Translation gives CANSRQGKGQPQHF. Full variable domain (outside the CDR3, taken from reference TRBV7-9 and TRBJ1-5): DTGVSQNPRHKITKRGQNVTFRCDPISEHNRLYWYRQTLGQGPEFLTYFQNEAQLEKSRLLSDRFSAERPKGSFSTLEIQRTEQGDSAMYLCANSRQGKGQPQHFGDGTRLSIL.

The chain uses TRBV18 and TRBJ1-1; no firm D call. Germline V gene sequence: CDR1 KGHSH, CDR2 LQKENI. The CDR3 runs 15 residues. The V end was cut by 3 bases, the J end by 0 bases, with 11 bases between. CDR3 sequence: CASSPRDGVNTEAFF. Here the CDR3 DNA reads TGTGCCAGCTCACCCCGAGACGGAGTGAACACTGAAGCTTTCTTT.

In DNA form, the CDR3 reads TGTGCCAGCAGCTTGCTCGGGTCCAGCTCCTTAGGCTACACCTTC. As protein: CASSLLGSSSLGYTF. The V and J genes are TRBV5-6 and TRBJ1-2; D is uncertain. The CDR3 spans 15 residues. Trimming removed 1 base at V and 8 bases at J, with 18 bases between. From germline, CDR1 is SGHDT and CDR2 YYEEEE.

The chain recombines TRBV7-9 with TRBJ1-1; D is unclear. The CDR3 totals 15 residues. The germline gives CDR1 SEHNR, CDR2 FQNEAQ (reference sequence). V lost 3 bases to trimming and J lost 3 bases, with 14 bases between them. The CDR3 region has the DNA TGTGCCAGCAGCTTCGGAGGTCACGGAGACACTGAAGCTTTCTTT. The encoded protein is CASSFGGHGDTEAFF.

The chain recombines TRBV27 with TRBJ2-1, with 7 bases lining up with TRBD2. V shed 6 bases and J 0 bases; nucleotides not matched to a gene: 8. The CDR3 consists of 16 residues. Germline-derived CDR1 and CDR2 are MNHEY and SMNVEV (reference sequence). DNA for the CDR3: TGTGCCAGCAGCTTTGGTGGGGGGGGCTCCTACAATGAGCAGTTCTTC. As protein: CASSFGGGGSYNEQFF.

The chain links TRBV18 to TRBJ1-1, with TRBD1 as a possible D gene (6 bases). There are 17 residues in the CDR3. V was cut by 1 base and J by 2 bases, with 17 bases left in between. Looked up from germline, CDR1 is KGHSH and CDR2 is LQKENI. CDR3 sequence (DNA): TGTGCCAGCTCACCACGTTTATCGGCAGGGGTAAACACTGAAGCTTTCTTT. Translated, it gives CASSPRLSAGVNTEAFF.

This chain uses TRBV25-1 with TRBJ2-5; tentatively, D is TRBD2 (6 bases). CDR1 is MGHDK, CDR2 SYGVNS, per germline. This CDR3 comprises 14 residues. Trimming pared 5 bases from V and 4 bases from J, leaving 14 bases between. CDR3 in DNA: TGTGCCAGCAGTTCCGGGGGAATCGCAGAGACCCAGTACTTC. As protein: CASSSGGIAETQYF.

This clone was picked up a small number of times. The gene calls are TRBV2 and TRBJ1-2, with 8 nucleotides matching TRBD1. The CDR3 runs to 13 residues. Losses at the gene ends were 6 bases for V and 5 bases for J; bases not matched to a gene: 5. In germline, CDR1 is SNHLY, CDR2 FYNNEI. CDR3 in DNA: TGTGCCAGCAGATGGACAGGGTTGTATGGCTACACCTTC. Its translation: CASRWTGLYGYTF. The full variable domain, its missing parts supplied by reference TRBV2 and TRBJ1-2, is EPEVTQTPSHQVTQMGQEVILRCVPISNHLYFYWYRQILGQKVEFLVSFYNNEISEKSEIFDDQFSVERPDGSNFTLKIRSTKLEDSAMYFCASRWTGLYGYTFGSGTRLTVV.

As concerns this clone: A read error may produce the germline difference seen at one junction end. The CDR3: CASSYSSGNGYIF. The CDR3, as DNA: TGTGCCAGCAGTTACTCATCCGGGAATGGCTACATCTTC. V gene TRBV6-5 combines with J gene TRBJ1-2; D is ambiguous. The CDR3 covers 13 residues. CDR1 and CDR2 from the germline V gene are MNHEY and SVGAGI.

This rearrangement joins TRBV27 to TRBJ1-2; no reliable D call. V lost 3 bases, J lost 2 bases, and 7 bases lay in between. Germline CDR1 and CDR2: MNHEY and SMNVEV (reference sequence). The CDR3 is made up of 13 amino acids. The CDR3 here is CASSFSPNYGYTF. The DNA of the CDR3 is TGTGCCAGCAGTTTCAGTCCCAACTATGGCTACACCTTC.

The chain links TRBV20-1 to TRBJ1-2; perhaps TRBD1 as D (5 bases). The CDR3 runs to 11 residues. Germline CDR1 reads DFQATT; CDR2 reads SNEGSKA (reference sequence). V dropped 3 bases and J dropped 6 bases, with 8 bases sitting between them. The CDR3 nucleotides are TGCAGTGCTAGGGGGGGGGATGGCTACACCTTC. Protein: CSARGGDGYTF.

The CDR3 DNA is TGTGCCAGCAGCCCCCAGGGGGATCGGTACGAGCAGTACTTC. Translated: CASSPQGDRYEQYF. V usage is TRBV7-9 and J usage is TRBJ2-7, with 7 bases matching TRBD1. Per the germline V gene, CDR1 is SEHNR and CDR2 is FQNEAQ (reference sequence). J gave up 4 bases and V 5 bases, and 8 bases lay outside the gene matches. The CDR3 contains 14 residues.